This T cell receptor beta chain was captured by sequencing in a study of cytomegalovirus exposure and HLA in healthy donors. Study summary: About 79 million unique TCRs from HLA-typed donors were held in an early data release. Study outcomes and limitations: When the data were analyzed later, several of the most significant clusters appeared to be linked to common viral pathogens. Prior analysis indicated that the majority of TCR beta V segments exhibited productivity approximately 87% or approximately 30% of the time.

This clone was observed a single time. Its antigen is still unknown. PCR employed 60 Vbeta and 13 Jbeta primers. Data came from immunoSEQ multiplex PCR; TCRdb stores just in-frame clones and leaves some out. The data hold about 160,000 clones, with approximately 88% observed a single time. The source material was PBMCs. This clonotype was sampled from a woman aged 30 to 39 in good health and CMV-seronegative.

The CDR3 DNA reads TGTGCCAGCAGTGAAGCGCTTCCGGGAACTGAAGCTTTCTTT. As protein: CASSEALPGTEAFF. The chain joins TRBV2 to TRBJ1-1; D is unclear. This CDR3 has 14 residues. Germline V CDR1 and CDR2: SNHLY, FYNNEI. Between the trimmed V and J ends, which lost 0 bases and 5 bases, there was a span of 10 bases.